This T cell receptor (beta chain) was documented in a study of CD8+ T cells in alopecia areata. This clone was recorded only once. Deletions cut 6 bases from V and 2 bases from J, with 11 bases between. Germline V gene data show CDR1 as SQVTM and CDR2 as ANQGSEA. This CDR3 region has 13 residues. The authors extracted RNA and reverse transcribed it into cDNA as the sequencing template. Some clones are missing from TCRdb's copy, which holds only in-frame ones; the method was immunoSEQ multiplex PCR. The repertoire has 150,000 to 200,000 clones, around 54% of them found once; the top ten carry over 4%. The chain recombines TRBV29-1 with TRBJ1-5; maybe TRBD1 (6 bases). The receptor's source is a human donor in good health. Source material: CD4+ T cells sorted from blood. CDR3 loop: CSVGAGGNQPQHF. CDR3 DNA sequence: TGCAGCGTGGGGGCCGGGGGCAATCAGCCCCAGCATTTT.